Given below is one TCR beta chain in context. The sample comes from a study of blood T cell repertoires in COVID-19. Study-wide background: Italy, Spain and the United States were the sources of the convalescent and acute COVID-19 samples. Nucleic acid was either cDNA or gDNA, and it came from T cells, B-cell-depleted T cells, or PBMCs.

In the source study's methods: Researchers report that nucleated cell counts were estimated from reference gene primer amplification. Assay: immunoSEQ multiplex PCR; the TCRdb copy retains only in-frame clones and omits some. V, J and clone size derive from that table, while D and trimming were established from the DNA sequence. The data show around 63,000 clones, with approximately 85% seen just once and roughly 3.9% held by the top ten. This receptor was identified in a man aged 50 to 59 with active COVID-19. The sequenced sample was peripheral blood.

The CDR3 DNA sequence: TGTGCCAGTACCTCGTCCGCAGGGGCGAACACTGAAGCTTTCTTT. The encoded protein is CASTSSAGANTEAFF. The chain uses TRBV2 and TRBJ1-1; D may be TRBD1 (6 bases). Trimming took off 9 bases at V and 1 base at J, with 18 bases between the two ends. The CDR3 runs 15 residues. Germline-derived CDR1 and CDR2 are SNHLY and FYNNEI. Drawing the rest from reference TRBV2 and TRBJ1-1, the complete variable domain is EPEVTQTPSHQVTQMGQEVILRCVPISNHLYFYWYRQILGQKVEFLVSFYNNEISEKSEIFDDQFSVERPDGSNFTLKIRSTKLEDSAMYFCASTSSAGANTEAFFGQGTRLTVV.